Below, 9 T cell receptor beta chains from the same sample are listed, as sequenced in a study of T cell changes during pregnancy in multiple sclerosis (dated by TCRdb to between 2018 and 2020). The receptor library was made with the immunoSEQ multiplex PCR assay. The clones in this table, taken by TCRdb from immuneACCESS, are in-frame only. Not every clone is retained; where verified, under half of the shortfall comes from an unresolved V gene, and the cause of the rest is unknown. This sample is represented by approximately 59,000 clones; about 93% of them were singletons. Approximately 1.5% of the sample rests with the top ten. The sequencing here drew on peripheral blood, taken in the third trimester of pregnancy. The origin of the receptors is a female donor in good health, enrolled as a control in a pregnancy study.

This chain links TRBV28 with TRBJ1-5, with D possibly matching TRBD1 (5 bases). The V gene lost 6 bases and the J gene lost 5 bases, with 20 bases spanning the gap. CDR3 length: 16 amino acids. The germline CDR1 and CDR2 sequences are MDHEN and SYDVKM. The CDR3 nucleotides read TGTGCCAGCAGCCAGTTTGGGGGAGGGCGGTATCAGCCCCAGCATTTT. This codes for CASSQFGGGRYQPQHF. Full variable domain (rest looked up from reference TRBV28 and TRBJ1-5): DVKVTQSSRYLVKRTGEKVFLECVQDMDHENMFWYRQDPGLGLRLIYFSYDVKMKEKGDIPEGYSVSREKKERFSLILESASTNQTSMYLCASSQFGGGRYQPQHFGDGTRLSIL.

The CDR3 loop is CATGPQGTGGTGELFF. Written as DNA, the CDR3 is TGTGCCACAGGGCCACAGGGGACAGGGGGCACCGGGGAGCTGTTTTTT. The chain has TRBV6-6 and TRBJ2-2, with TRBD1 matching 11 bases. The germline V gene has CDR1 MNHNY and CDR2 SVGAGI (reference sequence). Losses at the gene ends were 10 bases for V and 4 bases for J; bases not matched to a gene: 11. CDR3 length: 16 amino acids.

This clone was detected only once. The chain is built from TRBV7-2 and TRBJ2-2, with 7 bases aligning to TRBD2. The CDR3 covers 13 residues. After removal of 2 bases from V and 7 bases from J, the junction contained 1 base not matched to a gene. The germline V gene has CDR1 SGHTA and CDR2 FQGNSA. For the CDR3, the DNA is TGTGCCAGCAGCTTATCGGGAGGCGGGGAGCTGTTTTTT. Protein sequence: CASSLSGGGELFF.

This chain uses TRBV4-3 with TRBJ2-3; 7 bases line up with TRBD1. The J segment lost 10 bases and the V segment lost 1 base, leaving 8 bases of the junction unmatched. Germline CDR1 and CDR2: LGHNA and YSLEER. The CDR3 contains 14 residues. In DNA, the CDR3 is TGCGCCAGCAGCCAAGGGACAGGTGATTCTGCGCAGTATTTT. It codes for CASSQGTGDSAQYF.

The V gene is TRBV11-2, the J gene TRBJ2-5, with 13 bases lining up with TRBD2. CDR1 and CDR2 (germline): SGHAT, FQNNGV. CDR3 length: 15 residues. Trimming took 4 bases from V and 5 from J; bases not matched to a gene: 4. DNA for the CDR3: TGTGCCAGCAGCTCCGGACTAGCGGGGGCGGAGACCCAGTACTTC. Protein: CASSSGLAGAETQYF.

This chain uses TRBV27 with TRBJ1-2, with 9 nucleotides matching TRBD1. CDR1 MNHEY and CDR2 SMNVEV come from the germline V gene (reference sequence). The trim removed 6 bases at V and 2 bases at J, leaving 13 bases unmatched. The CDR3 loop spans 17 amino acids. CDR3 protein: CASRIRRDRVGNYGYTF. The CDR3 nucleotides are TGTGCCAGCAGGATTCGCAGGGACAGGGTTGGGAACTATGGCTACACCTTC.

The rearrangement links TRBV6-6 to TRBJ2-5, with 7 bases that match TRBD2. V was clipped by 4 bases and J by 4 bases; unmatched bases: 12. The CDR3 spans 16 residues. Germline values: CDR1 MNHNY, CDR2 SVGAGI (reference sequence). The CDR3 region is CASSSNAGTTLETQYF. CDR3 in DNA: TGTGCCAGCAGTTCGAACGCCGGGACTACGTTAGAGACCCAGTACTTC.

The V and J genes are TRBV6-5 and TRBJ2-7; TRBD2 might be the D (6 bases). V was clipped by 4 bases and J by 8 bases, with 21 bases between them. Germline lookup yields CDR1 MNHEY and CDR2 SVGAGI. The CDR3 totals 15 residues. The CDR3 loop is CASSFLGGGSVKQYF. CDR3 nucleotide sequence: TGTGCCAGCAGTTTTCTCGGGGGTGGTAGTGTGAAGCAGTACTTC.

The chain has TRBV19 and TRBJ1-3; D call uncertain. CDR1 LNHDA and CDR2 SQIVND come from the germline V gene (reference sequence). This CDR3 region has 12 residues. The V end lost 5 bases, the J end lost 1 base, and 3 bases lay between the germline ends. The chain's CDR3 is CASSPSGNTIYF. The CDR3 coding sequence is TGTGCCAGTAGTCCATCTGGAAACACCATATATTTT. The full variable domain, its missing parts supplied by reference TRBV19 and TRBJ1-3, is DGGITQSPKYLFRKEGQNVTLSCEQNLNHDAMYWYRQDPGQGLRLIYYSQIVNDFQKGDIAEGYSVSREKKESFPLTVTSAQKNPTAFYLCASSPSGNTIYFGEGSWLTVV.